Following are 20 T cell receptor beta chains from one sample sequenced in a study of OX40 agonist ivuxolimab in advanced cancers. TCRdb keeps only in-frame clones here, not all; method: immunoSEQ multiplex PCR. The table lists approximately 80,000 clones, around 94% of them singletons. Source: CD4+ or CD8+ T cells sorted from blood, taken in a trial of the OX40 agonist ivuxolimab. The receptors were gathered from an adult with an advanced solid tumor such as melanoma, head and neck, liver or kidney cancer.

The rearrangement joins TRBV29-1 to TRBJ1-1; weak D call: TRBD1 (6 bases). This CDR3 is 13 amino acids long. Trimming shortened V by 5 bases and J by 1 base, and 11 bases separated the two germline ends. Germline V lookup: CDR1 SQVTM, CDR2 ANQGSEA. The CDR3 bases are TGCAGCGTTTATACAGGGTGGAACACTGAAGCTTTCTTT. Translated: CSVYTGWNTEAFF.

CDR3 sequence (DNA): TGTGCCAGCAGTTTACTTGGACGGGAGACCCAGTACTTC. Its protein product is CASSLLGRETQYF. The J gene is TRBJ2-5, the V gene TRBV28; unclear D gene. CDR3 length: 13 residues. V shed 2 bases and J shed 5 bases, with 9 bases lying between them. Germline CDR1 is MDHEN and CDR2 is SYDVKM. The variable domain in full, with the rest retrieved from reference TRBV28 and TRBJ2-5, is DVKVTQSSRYLVKRTGEKVFLECVQDMDHENMFWYRQDPGLGLRLIYFSYDVKMKEKGDIPEGYSVSREKKERFSLILESASTNQTSMYLCASSLLGRETQYFGPGTRLLVL.

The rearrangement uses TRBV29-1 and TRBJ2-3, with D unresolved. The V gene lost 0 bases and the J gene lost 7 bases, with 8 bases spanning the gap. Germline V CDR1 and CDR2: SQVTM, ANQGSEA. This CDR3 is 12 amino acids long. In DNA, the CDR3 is TGCAGCGTTGAAGATTTTCGCAATACGCAGTATTTT. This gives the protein CSVEDFRNTQYF.

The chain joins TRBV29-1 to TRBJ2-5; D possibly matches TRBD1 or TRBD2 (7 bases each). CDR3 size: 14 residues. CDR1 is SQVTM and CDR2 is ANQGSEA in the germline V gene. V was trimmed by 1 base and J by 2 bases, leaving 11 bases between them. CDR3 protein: CSVEGQGLQETQYF. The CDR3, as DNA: TGCAGCGTTGAAGGACAGGGACTACAAGAGACCCAGTACTTC.

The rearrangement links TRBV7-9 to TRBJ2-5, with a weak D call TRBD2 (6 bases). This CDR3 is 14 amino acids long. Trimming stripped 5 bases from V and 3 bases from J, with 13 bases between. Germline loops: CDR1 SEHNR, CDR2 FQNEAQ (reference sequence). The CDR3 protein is CASSRWDSEETQYF. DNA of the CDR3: TGTGCCAGCAGCCGCTGGGACTCTGAAGAGACCCAGTACTTC.

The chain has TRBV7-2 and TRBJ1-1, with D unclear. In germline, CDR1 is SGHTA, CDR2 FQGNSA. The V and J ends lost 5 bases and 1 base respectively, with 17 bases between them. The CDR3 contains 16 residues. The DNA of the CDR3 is TGTGCCAGCAGCCACATGCCCGGGTTTAAGAACACTGAAGCTTTCTTT. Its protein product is CASSHMPGFKNTEAFF.

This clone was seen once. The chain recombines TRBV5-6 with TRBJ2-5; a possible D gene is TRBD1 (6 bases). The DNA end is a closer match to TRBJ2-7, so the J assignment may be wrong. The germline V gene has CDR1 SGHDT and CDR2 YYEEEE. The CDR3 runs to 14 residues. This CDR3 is CASSRTEKTYEQYF. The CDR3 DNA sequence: TGTGCCAGCAGCCGGACAGAAAAAACCTACGAGCAGTACTTC.

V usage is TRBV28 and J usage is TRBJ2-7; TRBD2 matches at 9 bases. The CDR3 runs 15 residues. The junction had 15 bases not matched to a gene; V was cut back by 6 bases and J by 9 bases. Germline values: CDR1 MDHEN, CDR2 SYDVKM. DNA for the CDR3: TGTGCCAGCAGACCCTTGGGGCTAGCGGGAAGCGGGCAGTACTTC. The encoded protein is CASRPLGLAGSGQYF.

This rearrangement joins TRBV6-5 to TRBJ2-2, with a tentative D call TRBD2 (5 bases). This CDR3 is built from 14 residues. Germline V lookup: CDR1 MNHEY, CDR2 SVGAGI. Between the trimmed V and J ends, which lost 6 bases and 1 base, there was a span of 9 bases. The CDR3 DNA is TGTGCCAGCAGCTATAGCGTGAACACCGGGGAGCTGTTTTTT. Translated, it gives CASSYSVNTGELFF.

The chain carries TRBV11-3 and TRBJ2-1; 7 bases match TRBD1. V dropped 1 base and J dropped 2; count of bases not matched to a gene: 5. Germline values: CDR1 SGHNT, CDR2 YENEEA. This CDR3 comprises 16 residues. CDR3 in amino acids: CASSLAGGVPYNEQFF. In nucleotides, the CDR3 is TGTGCCAGCAGCTTAGCAGGGGGAGTTCCCTACAATGAGCAGTTCTTC.

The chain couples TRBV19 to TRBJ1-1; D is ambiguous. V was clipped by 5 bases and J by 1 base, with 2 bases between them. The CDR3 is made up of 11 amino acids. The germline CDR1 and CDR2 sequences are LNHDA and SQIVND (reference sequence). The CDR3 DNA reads TGTGCCAGTAGTCCGAACACTGAAGCTTTCTTT. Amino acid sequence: CASSPNTEAFF.

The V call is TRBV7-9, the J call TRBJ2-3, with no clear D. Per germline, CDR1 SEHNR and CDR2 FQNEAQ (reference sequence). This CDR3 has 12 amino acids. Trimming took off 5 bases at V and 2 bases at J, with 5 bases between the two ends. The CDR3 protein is CASSRITDTQYF. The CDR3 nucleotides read TGTGCCAGCAGCCGTATCACAGATACGCAGTATTTT. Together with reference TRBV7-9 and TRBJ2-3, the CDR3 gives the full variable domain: DTGVSQNPRHKITKRGQNVTFRCDPISEHNRLYWYRQTLGQGPEFLTYFQNEAQLEKSRLLSDRFSAERPKGSFSTLEIQRTEQGDSAMYLCASSRITDTQYFGPGTRLTVL.

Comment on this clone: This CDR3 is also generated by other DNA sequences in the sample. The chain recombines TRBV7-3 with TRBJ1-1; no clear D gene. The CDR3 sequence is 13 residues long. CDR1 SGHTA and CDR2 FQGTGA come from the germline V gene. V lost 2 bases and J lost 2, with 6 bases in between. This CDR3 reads CASSLWGNTEAFF. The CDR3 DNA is TGTGCCAGCAGCTTATGGGGAAACACTGAAGCTTTCTTT.

The CDR3: CATRLAGDNEQFF. The CDR3 bases are TGTGCCACCAGACTAGCGGGGGACAATGAGCAGTTCTTC. The V call is TRBV25-1, the J call TRBJ2-1, with TRBD2 identical over 12 bases. Germline V gene lookup returns CDR1 MGHDK and CDR2 SYGVNS. J was trimmed by 5 bases and V by 10 bases; bases with no gene match: 3. This CDR3 comprises 13 residues.

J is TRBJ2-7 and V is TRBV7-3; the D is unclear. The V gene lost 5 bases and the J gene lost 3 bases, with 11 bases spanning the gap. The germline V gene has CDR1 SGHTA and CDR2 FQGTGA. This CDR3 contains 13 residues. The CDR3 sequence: CASSPEPGYEQYF. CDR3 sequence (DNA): TGTGCCAGCAGCCCCGAACCGGGCTACGAGCAGTACTTC.

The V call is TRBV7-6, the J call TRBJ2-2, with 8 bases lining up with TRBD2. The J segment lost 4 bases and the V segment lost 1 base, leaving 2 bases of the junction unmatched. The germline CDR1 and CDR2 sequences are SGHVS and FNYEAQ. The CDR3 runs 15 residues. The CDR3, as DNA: TGTGCCAGCAGCTTAGTCCTAGCGGGCACCGGGGAGCTGTTTTTT. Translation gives CASSLVLAGTGELFF.

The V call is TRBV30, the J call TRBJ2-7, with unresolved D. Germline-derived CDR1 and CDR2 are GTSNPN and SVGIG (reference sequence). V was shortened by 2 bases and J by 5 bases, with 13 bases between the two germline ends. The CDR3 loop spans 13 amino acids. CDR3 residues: CAWSLGPRDEQYF. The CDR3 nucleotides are TGTGCCTGGAGTCTTGGACCCCGGGACGAGCAGTACTTC.

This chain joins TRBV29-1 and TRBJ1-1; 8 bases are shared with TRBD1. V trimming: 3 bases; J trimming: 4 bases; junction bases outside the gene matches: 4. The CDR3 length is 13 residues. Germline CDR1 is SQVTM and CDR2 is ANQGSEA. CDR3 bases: TGCAGCGTTGATCAGGGGGCATCCACTGAAGCTTTCTTT. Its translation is CSVDQGASTEAFF.

The CDR3 reads CASSVTVDSGGAGETQYF. As DNA, the CDR3 is TGTGCCAGCAGTGTCACCGTCGATAGCGGGGGGGCCGGAGAGACCCAGTACTTC. The chain uses TRBV2 and TRBJ2-5, with TRBD2 identical over 11 bases. The CDR3 totals 18 residues. Germline values: CDR1 SNHLY, CDR2 FYNNEI. V lost 4 bases to trimming and J lost 4 bases; unmatched junction nucleotides: 14.

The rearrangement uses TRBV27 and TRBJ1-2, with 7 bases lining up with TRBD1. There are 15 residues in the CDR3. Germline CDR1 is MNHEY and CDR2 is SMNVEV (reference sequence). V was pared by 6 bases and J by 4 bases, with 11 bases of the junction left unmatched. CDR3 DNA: TGTGCCAGCAGCCTCGACTCGACAGGGTTCTATGGCTACACCTTC. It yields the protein CASSLDSTGFYGYTF.